This TCR beta chain was sequenced in a study of identical twins. Study-level results: Memory repertoires lacked the insertion deficit that abundant cord blood beta clonotypes showed. Out-of-frame alpha sequences shared by twins showed excess low generation probability.

This clonotype has more than one count but fewer than ten. Its matching antigen is unknown. TCRdb reprocessed the 5' RACE reads via MiXCR and lists one record per CDR3 protein. This table has about 890,000 distinct CDR3 sequences, roughly 12% appearing once. The germline V gene encodes CDR1 SGHKS and CDR2 YYEKEE (reference sequence). CDR3 length: 16 amino acids. Unmatched junction bases numbered 5, after V lost 4 bases and J lost 3 bases. These data are also associated with another study on yellow fever vaccine responses in identical twins.

This chain uses TRBV5-5 with TRBJ2-7; TRBD2 agrees at 15 bases. Sequences were obtained from PBMCs. This TCR was sampled from a woman aged 18-29 years in good health. This CDR3 is CASSAGTSGGYYEQYF. CDR3 nucleotide sequence: TGTGCCAGCAGCGCGGGGACTAGCGGGGGGTACTACGAGCAGTACTTC.